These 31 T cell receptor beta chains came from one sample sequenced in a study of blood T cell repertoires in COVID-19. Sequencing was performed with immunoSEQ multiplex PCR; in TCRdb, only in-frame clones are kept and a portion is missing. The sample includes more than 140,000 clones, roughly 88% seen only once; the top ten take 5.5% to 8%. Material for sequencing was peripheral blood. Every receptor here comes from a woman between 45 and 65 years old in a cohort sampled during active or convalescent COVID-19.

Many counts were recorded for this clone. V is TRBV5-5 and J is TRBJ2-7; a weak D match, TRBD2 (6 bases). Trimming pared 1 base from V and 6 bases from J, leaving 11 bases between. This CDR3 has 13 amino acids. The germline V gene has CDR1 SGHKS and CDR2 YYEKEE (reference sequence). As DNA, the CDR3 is TGTGCCAGCAGCTTGACTAGCTCATCCGAGCAGTACTTC. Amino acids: CASSLTSSSEQYF.

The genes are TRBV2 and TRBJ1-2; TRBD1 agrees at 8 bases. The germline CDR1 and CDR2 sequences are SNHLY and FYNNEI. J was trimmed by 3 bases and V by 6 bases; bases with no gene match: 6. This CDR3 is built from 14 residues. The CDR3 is CASRADRDHYGYTF. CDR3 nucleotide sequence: TGTGCCAGCAGGGCGGACAGGGACCACTATGGCTACACCTTC. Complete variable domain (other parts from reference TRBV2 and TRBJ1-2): EPEVTQTPSHQVTQMGQEVILRCVPISNHLYFYWYRQILGQKVEFLVSFYNNEISEKSEIFDDQFSVERPDGSNFTLKIRSTKLEDSAMYFCASRADRDHYGYTFGSGTRLTVV.

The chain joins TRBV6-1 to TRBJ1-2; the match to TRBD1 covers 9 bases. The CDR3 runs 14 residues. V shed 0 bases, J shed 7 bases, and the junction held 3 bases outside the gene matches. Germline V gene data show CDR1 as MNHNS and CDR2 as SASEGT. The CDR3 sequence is CASSEATGGGGYTF. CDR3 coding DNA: TGTGCCAGCAGTGAAGCCACAGGGGGCGGTGGCTACACCTTC.

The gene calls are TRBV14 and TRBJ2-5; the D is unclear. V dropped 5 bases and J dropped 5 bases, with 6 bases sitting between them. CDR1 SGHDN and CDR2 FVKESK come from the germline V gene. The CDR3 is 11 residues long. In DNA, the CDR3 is TGTGCCAGCAGCGCCGGGGAGACCCAGTACTTC. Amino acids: CASSAGETQYF.

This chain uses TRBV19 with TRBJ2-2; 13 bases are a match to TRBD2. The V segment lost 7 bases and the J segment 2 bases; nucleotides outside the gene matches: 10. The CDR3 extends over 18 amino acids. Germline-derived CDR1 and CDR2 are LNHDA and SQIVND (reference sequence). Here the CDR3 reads CASMRTSGGSSNTGELFF. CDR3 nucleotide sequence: TGTGCCAGTATGAGGACTAGCGGGGGAAGTTCAAACACCGGGGAGCTGTTTTTT.

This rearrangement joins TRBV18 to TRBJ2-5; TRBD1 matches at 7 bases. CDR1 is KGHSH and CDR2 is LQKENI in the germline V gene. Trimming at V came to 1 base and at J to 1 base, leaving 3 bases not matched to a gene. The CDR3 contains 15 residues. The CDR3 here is CASSPLRDSQETQYF. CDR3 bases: TGTGCCAGCTCACCACTTCGGGACAGCCAAGAGACCCAGTACTTC. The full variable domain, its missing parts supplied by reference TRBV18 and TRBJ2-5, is NAGVMQNPRHLVRRRGQEARLRCSPMKGHSHVYWYRQLPEEGLKFMVYLQKENIIDESGMPKERFSAEFPKEGPSILRIQQVVRGDSAAYFCASSPLRDSQETQYFGPGTRLLVL.

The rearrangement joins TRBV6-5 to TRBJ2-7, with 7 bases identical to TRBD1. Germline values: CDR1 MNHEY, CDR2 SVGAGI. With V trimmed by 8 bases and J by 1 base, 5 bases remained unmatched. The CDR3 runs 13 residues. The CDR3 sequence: CASVRTGSYEQYF. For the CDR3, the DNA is TGTGCCAGCGTCCGGACAGGTTCCTACGAGCAGTACTTC.

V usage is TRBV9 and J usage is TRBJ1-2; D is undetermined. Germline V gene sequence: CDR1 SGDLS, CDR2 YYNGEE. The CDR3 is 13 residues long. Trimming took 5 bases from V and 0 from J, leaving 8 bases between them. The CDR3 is CASRAPSNYGYTF. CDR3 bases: TGTGCCAGCAGGGCTCCATCTAACTATGGCTACACCTTC.

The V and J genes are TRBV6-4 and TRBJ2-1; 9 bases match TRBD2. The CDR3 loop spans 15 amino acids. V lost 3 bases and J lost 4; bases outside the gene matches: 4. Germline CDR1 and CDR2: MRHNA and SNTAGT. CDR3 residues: CASSDGGGVYNEQFF. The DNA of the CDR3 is TGTGCCAGCAGTGATGGCGGGGGGGTGTACAATGAGCAGTTCTTC.

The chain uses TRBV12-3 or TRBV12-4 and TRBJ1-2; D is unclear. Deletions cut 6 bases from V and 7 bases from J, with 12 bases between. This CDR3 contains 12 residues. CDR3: CASRFLRGGYTF. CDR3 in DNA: TGTGCCAGCAGGTTCCTACGGGGTGGCTACACCTTC.

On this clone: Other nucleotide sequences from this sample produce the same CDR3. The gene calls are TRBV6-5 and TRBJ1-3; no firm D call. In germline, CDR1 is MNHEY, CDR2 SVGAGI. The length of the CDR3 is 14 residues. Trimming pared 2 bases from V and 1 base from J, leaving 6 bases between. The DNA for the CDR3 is TGTGCCAGCAGTTACGGGAGATCTGGAAACACCATATATTTT. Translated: CASSYGRSGNTIYF.

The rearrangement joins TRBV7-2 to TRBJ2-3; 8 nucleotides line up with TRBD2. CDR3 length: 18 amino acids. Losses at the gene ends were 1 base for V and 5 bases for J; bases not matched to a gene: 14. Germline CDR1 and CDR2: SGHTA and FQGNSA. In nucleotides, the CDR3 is TGTGCCAGCAGCTTAGGGGGCCCCGCCGGGGGGGCCGGAGATACGCAGTATTTT. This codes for CASSLGGPAGGAGDTQYF. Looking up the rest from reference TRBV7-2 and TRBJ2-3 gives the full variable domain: GAGVSQSPSNKVTEKGKDVELRCDPISGHTALYWYRQSLGQGLEFLIYFQGNSAPDKSGLPSDRFSAERTGGSVSTLTIQRTQQEDSAVYLCASSLGGPAGGAGDTQYFGPGTRLTVL.

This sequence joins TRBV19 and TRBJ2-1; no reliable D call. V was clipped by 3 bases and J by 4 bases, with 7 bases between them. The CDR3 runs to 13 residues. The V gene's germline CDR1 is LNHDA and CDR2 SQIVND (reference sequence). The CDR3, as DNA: TGTGCCAGTAGTATTACACAATACAATGAGCAGTTCTTC. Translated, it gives CASSITQYNEQFF.

The CDR3 DNA is TGTGCCAGCAGTTACGGGACAGAAGACCAAGAGACCCAGTACTTC. Translated: CASSYGTEDQETQYF. The chain carries TRBV6-2 or TRBV6-3 and TRBJ2-5, with 7 bases aligning to TRBD1. This CDR3 has 15 residues. The junction had 3 bases not matched to a gene; V was cut back by 2 bases and J by 0 bases. Germline loops: CDR1 MNHEY, CDR2 SVGEGT.

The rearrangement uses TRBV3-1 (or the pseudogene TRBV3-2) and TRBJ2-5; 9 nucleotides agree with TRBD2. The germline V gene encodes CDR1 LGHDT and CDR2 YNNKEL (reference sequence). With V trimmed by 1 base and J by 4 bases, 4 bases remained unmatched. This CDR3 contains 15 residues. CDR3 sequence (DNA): TGTGCCAGCAGCCAAGGTGGACTAGCGTCAGAGACCCAGTACTTC. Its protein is CASSQGGLASETQYF.

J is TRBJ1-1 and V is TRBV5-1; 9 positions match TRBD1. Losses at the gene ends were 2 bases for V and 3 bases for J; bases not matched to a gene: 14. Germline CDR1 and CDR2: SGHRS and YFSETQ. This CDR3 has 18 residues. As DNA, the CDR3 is TGCGCCAGCAGCTTTCGGTTAGTATGGGACAGGGCCGACACTGAAGCTTTCTTT. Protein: CASSFRLVWDRADTEAFF. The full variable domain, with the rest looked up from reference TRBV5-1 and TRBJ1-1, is KAGVTQTPRYLIKTRGQQVTLSCSPISGHRSVSWYQQTPGQGLQFLFEYFSETQRNKGNFPGRFSGRQFSNSRSEMNVSTLELGDSALYLCASSFRLVWDRADTEAFFGQGTRLTVV.

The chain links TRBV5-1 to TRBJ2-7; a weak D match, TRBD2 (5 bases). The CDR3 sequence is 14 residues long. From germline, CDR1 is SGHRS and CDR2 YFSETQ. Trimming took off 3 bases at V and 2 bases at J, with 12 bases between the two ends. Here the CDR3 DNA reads TGCGCCAGCAGCTCTGGACTGCCGCCCTACGAGCAGTACTTC. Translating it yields CASSSGLPPYEQYF.

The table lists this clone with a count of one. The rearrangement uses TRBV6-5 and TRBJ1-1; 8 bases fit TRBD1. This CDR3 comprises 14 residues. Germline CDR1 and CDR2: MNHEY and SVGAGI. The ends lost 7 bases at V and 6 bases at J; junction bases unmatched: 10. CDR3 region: CASTKTTGVSEAFF. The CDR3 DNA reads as TGTGCCAGCACCAAAACGACAGGGGTATCTGAAGCTTTCTTT.

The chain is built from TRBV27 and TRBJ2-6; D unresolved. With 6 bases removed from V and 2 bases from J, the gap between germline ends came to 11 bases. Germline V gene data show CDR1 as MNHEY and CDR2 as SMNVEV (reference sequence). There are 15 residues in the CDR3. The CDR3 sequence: CASRPSGTGANVLTF. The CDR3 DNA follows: TGTGCCAGCAGACCTTCAGGAACTGGGGCCAACGTCCTGACTTTC.

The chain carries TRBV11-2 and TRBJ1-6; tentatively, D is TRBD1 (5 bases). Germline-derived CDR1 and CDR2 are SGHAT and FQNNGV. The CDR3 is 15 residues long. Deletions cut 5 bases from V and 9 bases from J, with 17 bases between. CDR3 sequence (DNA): TGTGCCAGCAGCCTAAGGGCAGGGTTAACTTCACCCCTCCACTTT. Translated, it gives CASSLRAGLTSPLHF.

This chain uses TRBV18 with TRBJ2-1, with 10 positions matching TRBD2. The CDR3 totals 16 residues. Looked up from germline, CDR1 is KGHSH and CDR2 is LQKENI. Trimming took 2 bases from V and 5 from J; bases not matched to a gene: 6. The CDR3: CASSPSLAGANNEQFF. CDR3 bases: TGTGCCAGCTCACCATCGCTAGCGGGGGCCAACAATGAGCAGTTCTTC.

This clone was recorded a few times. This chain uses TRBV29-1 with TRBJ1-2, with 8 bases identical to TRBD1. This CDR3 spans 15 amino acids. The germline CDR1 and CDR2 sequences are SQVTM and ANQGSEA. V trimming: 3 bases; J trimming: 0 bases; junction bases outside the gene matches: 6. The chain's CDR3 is CSVESTGAANYGYTF. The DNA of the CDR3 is TGCAGCGTTGAGTCGACAGGGGCCGCTAACTATGGCTACACCTTC. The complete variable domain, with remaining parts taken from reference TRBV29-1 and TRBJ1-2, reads SAVISQKPSRDICQRGTSLTIQCQVDSQVTMMFWYRQQPGQSLTLIATANQGSEATYESGFVIDKFPISRPNLTFSTLTVSNMSPEDSSIYLCSVESTGAANYGYTFGSGTRLTVV.

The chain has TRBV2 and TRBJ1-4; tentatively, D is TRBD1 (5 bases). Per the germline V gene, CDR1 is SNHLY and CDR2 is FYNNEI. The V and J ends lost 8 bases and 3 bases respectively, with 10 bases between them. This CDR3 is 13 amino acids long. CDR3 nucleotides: TGTGCCAGCGCGGGGGGACCTAATGAAAAACTGTTTTTT. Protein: CASAGGPNEKLFF.

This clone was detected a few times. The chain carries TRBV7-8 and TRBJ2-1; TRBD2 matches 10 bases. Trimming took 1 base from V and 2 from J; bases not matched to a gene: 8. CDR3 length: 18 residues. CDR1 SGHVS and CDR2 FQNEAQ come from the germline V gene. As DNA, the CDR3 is TGTGCCAGCAGCTTAGGCCCTAGCGGGGGTGCCACCTACAATGAGCAGTTCTTC. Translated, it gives CASSLGPSGGATYNEQFF.

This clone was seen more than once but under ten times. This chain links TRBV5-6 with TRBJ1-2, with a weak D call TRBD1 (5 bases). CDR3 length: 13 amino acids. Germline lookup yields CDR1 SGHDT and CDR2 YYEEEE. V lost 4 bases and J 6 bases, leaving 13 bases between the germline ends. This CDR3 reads CASSVAGIHGYTF. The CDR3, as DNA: TGTGCCAGCAGCGTAGCAGGGATTCATGGCTACACCTTC.

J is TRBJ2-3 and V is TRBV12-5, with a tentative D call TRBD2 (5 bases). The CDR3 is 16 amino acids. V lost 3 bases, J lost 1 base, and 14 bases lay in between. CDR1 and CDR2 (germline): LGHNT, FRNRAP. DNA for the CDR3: TGTGCTAGTGGTTTCAGCGGCGCGCTAGGCACAGATACGCAGTATTTT. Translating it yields CASGFSGALGTDTQYF.

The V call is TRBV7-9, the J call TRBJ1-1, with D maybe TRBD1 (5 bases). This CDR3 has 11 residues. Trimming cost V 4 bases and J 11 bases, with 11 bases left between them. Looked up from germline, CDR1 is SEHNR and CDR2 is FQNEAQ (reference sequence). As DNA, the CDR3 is TGTGCCAGCAGCTATCAGGGTGCTGCTTTCTTT. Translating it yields CASSYQGAAFF.

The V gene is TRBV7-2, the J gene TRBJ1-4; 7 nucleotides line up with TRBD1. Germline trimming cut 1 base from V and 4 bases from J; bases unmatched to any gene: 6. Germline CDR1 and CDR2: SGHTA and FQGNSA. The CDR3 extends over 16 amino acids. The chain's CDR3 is CASSLGSGGRNEKLFF. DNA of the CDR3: TGTGCCAGCAGCTTAGGATCAGGGGGGCGTAATGAAAAACTGTTTTTT.

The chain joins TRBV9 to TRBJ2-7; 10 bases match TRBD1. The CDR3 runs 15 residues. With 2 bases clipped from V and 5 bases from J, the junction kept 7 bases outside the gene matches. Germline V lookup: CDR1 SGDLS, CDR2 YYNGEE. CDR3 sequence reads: CASSVASGTGDEQYF. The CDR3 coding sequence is TGTGCCAGCAGCGTCGCCTCCGGGACAGGGGACGAGCAGTACTTC. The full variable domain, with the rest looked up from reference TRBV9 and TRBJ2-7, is DSGVTQTPKHLITATGQRVTLRCSPRSGDLSVYWYQQSLDQGLQFLIQYYNGEERAKGNILERFSAQQFPDLHSELNLSSLELGDSALYFCASSVASGTGDEQYFGPGTRLTVT.

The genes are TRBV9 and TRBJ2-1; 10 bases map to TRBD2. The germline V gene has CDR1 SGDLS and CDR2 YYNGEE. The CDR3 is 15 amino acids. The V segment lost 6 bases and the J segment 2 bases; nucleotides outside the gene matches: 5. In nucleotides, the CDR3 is TGTGCCAGCACCGACAGCGGGGGGGCCTACAATGAGCAGTTCTTC. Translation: CASTDSGGAYNEQFF. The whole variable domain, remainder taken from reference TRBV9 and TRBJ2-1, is DSGVTQTPKHLITATGQRVTLRCSPRSGDLSVYWYQQSLDQGLQFLIQYYNGEERAKGNILERFSAQQFPDLHSELNLSSLELGDSALYFCASTDSGGAYNEQFFGPGTRLTVL.

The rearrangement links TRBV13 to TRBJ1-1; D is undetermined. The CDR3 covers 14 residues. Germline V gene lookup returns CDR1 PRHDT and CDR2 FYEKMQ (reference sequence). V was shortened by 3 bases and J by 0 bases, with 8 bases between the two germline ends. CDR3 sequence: CASSFSVMNTEAFF. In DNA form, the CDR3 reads TGTGCCAGCAGCTTTTCAGTGATGAACACTGAAGCTTTCTTT.